This T cell receptor (beta chain) was recovered during a study of blood T cell repertoires in COVID-19. Study details: There were acute and convalescent COVID-19 samples, and they came from the United States, Italy and Spain.

The repertoire was sequenced with immunoSEQ multiplex PCR; TCRdb's copy has only in-frame clones and lacks some. The table lists about 270,000 clones, under 90% of them singletons. Germline trimming cut 5 bases from V and 10 bases from J; bases unmatched to any gene: 7. CDR3 size: 14 residues. CDR1 is MNHEY, CDR2 SVGAGI, per germline. With respect to this clone: Other DNA sequences of this sample code for an identical CDR3.

The sequence was collected from a woman under 30 with acute or convalescent COVID-19. Material for sequencing was peripheral blood. The rearrangement links TRBV6-5 to TRBJ1-6, with 8 bases aligning to TRBD1. CDR3 in amino acids: CASSRGQGGSPLHF. The CDR3 DNA reads TGTGCCAGCAGTCGCGGACAGGGTGGATCACCCCTCCACTTT.